The TCR beta chain under discussion was sequenced for a study of blood T cell repertoires in COVID-19. As for the study in general: T cells, B-cell-depleted T cells, or PBMCs provided the cDNA or gDNA that served as material.

Only in-frame clones appear in the TCRdb table, and some are missing; sequencing was by immunoSEQ multiplex PCR. The data contain 20,000 or so clones, 88% of them seen just once; the ten biggest clones take up roughly 3.2%. Trimming at V came to 7 bases and at J to 4 bases, leaving 19 bases not matched to a gene. Germline CDR1 is MGHRA and CDR2 is YSYEKL. The length of the CDR3 is 17 residues. The sequenced sample consisted of peripheral blood. The chain has TRBV4-1 and TRBJ2-7, with 7 positions matching TRBD1. This receptor was obtained from a human donor in a cohort sampled during active COVID-19. The DNA of the CDR3 is TGCGCCAGCACAAAAGGCCCAGGGCAGGGGGTCATTTACGAGCAGTACTTC. Its protein is CASTKGPGQGVIYEQYF.